These T cell receptor beta chains were read from a single sample in a study of blood T cell repertoires in COVID-19. Using immunoSEQ multiplex PCR, the repertoire was profiled, and TCRdb retains in-frame clones only, with some absent. The repertoire holds 200,000 to 250,000 clones, with around 85% as singletons. Sample: peripheral blood. Receptor source: a woman in her 70s with COVID-19, enrolled during active disease. The CDR3 runs from the conserved cysteine through the conserved F or W. A D gene is named only where the DNA matches it firmly. Clone size is not always given. Where it is, it says once, few, many or a class for expanded clones.

clone_size j_call d_call v_call cdr3_nt cdr3_aa
few TRBJ1-1 . TRBV25-1 TGTGCCAGCAGCAACGCCGGGGGGGCTTTCTTT CASSNAGGAFF
. TRBJ1-2 TRBD1 TRBV5-4 TGTGCCAGCAGACCAACGGGCGGGACAGGGAGAGGCTACACCTTC CASRPTGGTGRGYTF
. TRBJ1-4 TRBD1 TRBV18 TGTGCCAGCTCACCAGCGGGACAGGGGGCCGGGGAAAAACTGTTTTTT CASSPAGQGAGEKLFF
once TRBJ1-4 . TRBV4-3 TGCGCCAGCAGCCAAGAGGGGGTCGGGGGACTGCATGAAAAACTGTTTTTT CASSQEGVGGLHEKLFF
. TRBJ1-5 . TRBV19 TGTGCCAGTAGATCAACGGGCAATCAGCCCCAGCATTTT CASRSTGNQPQHF
few TRBJ2-7 . TRBV7-2 TGTGCCAGCAGCTTAATCGCAGGGTCCTCCTACGAGCAGTACTTC CASSLIAGSSYEQYF
. TRBJ2-7 TRBD2 TRBV7-2 TGTGCCAGCAGCCGCCAAGCTAGCGGGTCGTCCTACGAGCAGTACTTC CASSRQASGSSYEQYF
. TRBJ1-4 . TRBV7-9 TGTGCCAGCAGCTTATTGTCTACTAATGAAAAACTGTTTTTT CASSLLSTNEKLFF
. TRBJ2-2 . TRBV19 TGTGCCAGTAGTACCCAGCGGATGACCGGGGAGCTGTTTTTT CASSTQRMTGELFF
. TRBJ1-2 . TRBV10-3 TGTGCCATCAGTGAACAGGAAAACTATGGCTACACCTTC CAISEQENYGYTF
. TRBJ2-5 TRBD2 TRBV12-5 TGTGCTAGTGGTTCGTTAGCGGGAGAAGTAGGGGAGACCCAGTACTTC CASGSLAGEVGETQYF
. TRBJ1-2 . TRBV7-2 TGTGCCAGCAGCCAAACCGGGGGAGGTTTCTATGGCTACACCTTC CASSQTGGGFYGYTF
. TRBJ2-2 . TRBV19 TGTGCCAGTAGTCTGTGGACAGCGAACACCGGGGAGCTGTTTTTT CASSLWTANTGELFF
. TRBJ2-7 . TRBV19 TGTGCCAGTAGGGGGCCCCGGCGGGAGCAGTACTTC CASRGPRREQYF
few TRBJ1-5 . TRBV6-5 TGTGCCAGCAGCCCCGACAGAAATCAGCCCCAGCATTTT CASSPDRNQPQHF
. TRBJ2-5 . TRBV5-8 TGTGCCAGCAAACAAGTGGGCTTTTCGAAAGAGACCCAGTACTTC CASKQVGFSKETQYF
. TRBJ1-3 TRBD1 TRBV18 TGTGCCAGCTCACCACAGGAAACAGGGGTCGGTACCATATATTTT CASSPQETGVGTIYF
. TRBJ2-1 . TRBV7-9 TGTGCCAGCAGCTTAGTGTCTGGGACATCCTCCTACAATGAGCAGTTCTTC CASSLVSGTSSYNEQFF
. TRBJ1-5 . TRBV30 TGTGCCTGGAGTTCAAAGGGAGGTCAGCCCCAGCATTTT CAWSSKGGQPQHF
. TRBJ1-6 TRBD1 TRBV6-2/TRBV6-3 TGTGCCGCCAGCTACTACCGGGACAGGGATTATTCACCCCTCCACTTT CAASYYRDRDYSPLHF
. TRBJ2-5 TRBD1 TRBV20-1 TGCAGTCTTCAGGGGGCGGAGACCCAGTACTTC CSLQGAETQYF
once TRBJ1-2 TRBD1 TRBV9 TGTGCCAGCAGCGTAGATATAACAGGGGAAGGCTACACCTTC CASSVDITGEGYTF
. TRBJ1-1 . TRBV5-1 TGCGCCAGCAGCCCTAACGCAGGGCTAGACACTGAAGCTTTCTTT CASSPNAGLDTEAFF
once TRBJ1-3 . TRBV15 TGTGCCACCAGCAGGAACCTGGGCAGGGTTCCTGGAAACACCATATATTTT CATSRNLGRVPGNTIYF
once TRBJ1-3 . TRBV7-3 TGTGCCAGCAGCTTCGCAGGGCAAGGAAACACCATATATTTT CASSFAGQGNTIYF
. TRBJ1-1 TRBD1 TRBV6-2/TRBV6-3 TGTGCCAGCAGTTCCCAGGGGGGAAACACTGAAGCTTTCTTT CASSSQGGNTEAFF
. TRBJ1-4 TRBD1 TRBV7-9 TGTGCCAGCAGCTTACGAGGGACAGAGGGTGAAAAACTGTTTTTT CASSLRGTEGEKLFF
. TRBJ1-1 . TRBV2 TGTGCCAGCAGTCGATCAGGGCTACTTAACACTGAAGCTTTCTTT CASSRSGLLNTEAFF
. TRBJ1-2 . TRBV3-1/TRBV3-2 TGTGCCAGCAGACAGACCGGGGGGGGCGCAGATGGCTACACCTTC CASRQTGGGADGYTF
. TRBJ1-2 . TRBV7-6 TGTGCCAGCAGCTTATATCAGGGCGTTAACTATGGCTACACCTTC CASSLYQGVNYGYTF
. TRBJ2-6 . TRBV19 TGTGCCAGTAGTCCACTTTTCGGGCGGGATTCTGGGGCCAACGTCCTGACTTTC CASSPLFGRDSGANVLTF
. TRBJ1-5 . TRBV19 TGTGCCAGTAGTTCCCCTCAGACTTATAGCAATCAGCCCCAGCATTTT CASSSPQTYSNQPQHF
. TRBJ1-2 . TRBV11-2 TGTGCCAGCAGCGCCAGGGTGGGCAGATGGTATGGCTACACCTTC CASSARVGRWYGYTF
. TRBJ1-2 . TRBV6-2/TRBV6-3 TGTGCCAGCACCCCCCAGGAGGGACTCTATGGCTACACCTTC CASTPQEGLYGYTF
. TRBJ2-1 TRBD2 TRBV7-7 TGTGCTAGCAGCCCGACTAGCGGGAGAGGGAATGAGCAGTTCTTC CASSPTSGRGNEQFF
. TRBJ2-1 TRBD2 TRBV7-3 TGTGCCAGCAGCTTCGGGACTAGCGGAAAGGAGCAGTTCTTC CASSFGTSGKEQFF
. TRBJ2-7 TRBD1 TRBV29-1 TGCAGCGTTACGGGACAGGGGTGGTCCGAGCAGTACTTC CSVTGQGWSEQYF
. TRBJ1-2 TRBD1 TRBV20-1 TGCAGTGCTAGTGTGACAGGGGGCTACACCTTC CSASVTGGYTF
. TRBJ1-1 . TRBV12-3/TRBV12-4 TGTGCCAGCACCTCCGTCAGGGGAAGAGCCGCTTTCTTT CASTSVRGRAAFF
. TRBJ2-3 . TRBV10-3 TGTGCCACCAGTGAGCGGGCAGATACGCAGTATTTT CATSERADTQYF
. TRBJ1-6 . TRBV4-3 TGCGCCAGCAGCCAAGAGCGGCGGCTTGACAATTCACCCCTCCACTTT CASSQERRLDNSPLHF
. TRBJ1-1 TRBD1 TRBV29-1 TGCAGCGCTGAGGACAGGTTTACTGAAGCTTTCTTT CSAEDRFTEAFF
. TRBJ1-3 . TRBV5-5 TGTGCCAGCAGCCGCGGGACCCTTGGAAACACCATATATTTT CASSRGTLGNTIYF
. TRBJ1-5 . TRBV7-9 TGTGCCAGCAGCCTTGACAGGACCAATCAGCCCCAGCATTTT CASSLDRTNQPQHF
once TRBJ1-3 . TRBV5-1 TGCGCCAGCAGTGTGGAGGGACGGTTCTCTGGAAACACCATATATTTT CASSVEGRFSGNTIYF
. TRBJ1-4 TRBD1 TRBV19 TGTGCCAGTAGTATCGGACAGGCCCGTGAAAAACTGTTTTTT CASSIGQAREKLFF
. TRBJ1-2 TRBD1 TRBV19 TGTGCCAGCTACTCCGGGACAGGGGATGGCTACACCTTC CASYSGTGDGYTF
few TRBJ1-5 TRBD1 TRBV7-6 TGTGCCAGCAGCTTAGTTCCGGGACAGAATCAGCCCCAGCATTTT CASSLVPGQNQPQHF
. TRBJ1-1 TRBD1 TRBV6-5 TGTGCCAGCAGCCGCGGACAGGCCTGGGACACTGAAGCTTTCTTT CASSRGQAWDTEAFF
once TRBJ2-2 TRBD1 TRBV19 TGTGCCAGTACCCAAGGACAGGGGGCTCGGACCGGGGAGCTGTTTTTT CASTQGQGARTGELFF
. TRBJ1-1 . TRBV10-3 TGTGCCATCAGCAGGGAACTGAACACTGAAGCTTTCTTT CAISRELNTEAFF
. TRBJ2-7 . TRBV19 TGTGCCAGTAGGAGGACAGCCTCGGACGAGCAGTACTTC CASRRTASDEQYF
. TRBJ2-1 TRBD2 TRBV7-3 TGTGCCAGCAGCTTAATAGCGGGCTTCTACAATGAGCAGTTCTTC CASSLIAGFYNEQFF
. TRBJ1-5 . TRBV7-9 TGTGCCAGCAGCCCATCCGGGGGTAGGAATCAGCCCCAGCATTTT CASSPSGGRNQPQHF